This T cell receptor beta chain was identified during a study of blood T cell repertoires in COVID-19. In the authors' workflow: Cell counts per sample came from amplifying reference gene primers. Clones were read by immunoSEQ multiplex PCR, and TCRdb kept only the in-frame ones, dropping some. That table is the source of V, J and clone size, and D and trimming were worked out from the DNA. In the table there are about 300,000 clones, about 81% of which are singletons. While infection was still active, Seattle patients were enrolled and then followed longitudinally. V shed 0 bases and J 1 base; nucleotides not matched to a gene: 4. Per germline, CDR1 SGHTS and CDR2 YDEGEE. There are 16 residues in the CDR3.

The sequencing input was peripheral blood. The rearrangement uses TRBV5-8 and TRBJ1-5, with 7 bases fitting TRBD1. The receptor was derived from a human donor with COVID-19, enrolled during active disease. The donor label of this sample is uncertain. CDR3 bases: TGTGCCAGCAGCTTGGATCAGGGGGTAAGCAATCAGCCCCAGCATTTT. This sequence encodes CASSLDQGVSNQPQHF.